These 18 T cell receptor beta chains originate from one sample sequenced in a study of blood T cell repertoires in COVID-19. Some clones are missing from TCRdb's copy, which holds only in-frame ones; the method was immunoSEQ multiplex PCR. In the table there are some 39,000 clones, 76% of which are singletons. Sequencing was carried out using peripheral blood. The receptors come from a man at least 80 years old with acute or convalescent COVID-19.

The chain joins TRBV18 to TRBJ1-3; D gene uncertain. The CDR3 loop spans 16 amino acids. Trimming left V 2 bases short and J 2 bases short, with 13 bases between. Looked up from germline, CDR1 is KGHSH and CDR2 is LQKENI. The chain's CDR3 is CASSPFQRLAGNTIYF. DNA for the CDR3: TGTGCCAGCTCACCATTCCAGAGGCTTGCTGGAAACACCATATATTTT.

J is TRBJ1-4 and V is TRBV6-5; D is undetermined. The germline V and J ends were trimmed by 0 bases and 4 bases, with 6 bases remaining between them. Germline CDR1 reads MNHEY; CDR2 reads SVGAGI. The CDR3 runs 14 residues. The CDR3 spells CASSYSQVNEKLFF. In DNA, the CDR3 is TGTGCCAGCAGTTACTCGCAGGTTAATGAAAAACTGTTTTTT.

V gene TRBV6-5 combines with J gene TRBJ1-5; D is uncertain. Germline CDR1 and CDR2: MNHEY and SVGAGI. Trimming shortened V by 10 bases and J by 3 bases, and 16 bases separated the two germline ends. This CDR3 is 14 amino acids long. CDR3 residues: CATRVRGVNQPQHF. The CDR3 nucleotides read TGTGCCACCCGAGTGCGGGGAGTCAATCAGCCCCAGCATTTT.

This clone occurred a few times. This chain links TRBV6-1 with TRBJ2-7, with 9 nucleotides matching TRBD1. The CDR3 sequence is 14 residues long. Germline-derived CDR1 and CDR2 are MNHNS and SASEGT. Trimming removed 3 bases from V and 6 bases from J; junction bases left unmatched: 6. The DNA for the CDR3 is TGTGCCAGCAGTGAGAGGACAGGGGCGCCCGAGCAGTACTTC. This translates into CASSERTGAPEQYF.

This clone was observed a single time. The chain links TRBV19 to TRBJ1-5; D perhaps matches TRBD1 (6 bases). Germline V gene sequence: CDR1 LNHDA, CDR2 SQIVND (reference sequence). V lost 6 bases and J 5 bases, leaving 14 bases between the germline ends. The CDR3 covers 14 residues. The CDR3 protein is CASSLTGIDQPQHF. CDR3 nucleotide sequence: TGTGCCAGTAGCCTCACAGGGATCGATCAGCCCCAGCATTTT.

The chain joins TRBV30 to TRBJ1-1, with TRBD1 identical over 8 bases. V trimming: 1 base; J trimming: 4 bases; junction bases outside the gene matches: 5. CDR3 length equals 14 residues. The germline V gene encodes CDR1 GTSNPN and CDR2 SVGIG (reference sequence). In DNA form, the CDR3 reads TGTGCCTGGAGTGCAGGGGGCCCTCTCACTGAAGCTTTCTTT. Amino acids: CAWSAGGPLTEAFF.

A few counts support this clone. The rearrangement joins TRBV5-4 to TRBJ1-5, with TRBD1 matching 11 bases. Unmatched junction bases numbered 8, after V lost 4 bases and J lost 2 bases. The CDR3 totals 17 residues. Germline lookup yields CDR1 SGHNT and CDR2 YYREEE (reference sequence). CDR3 sequence reads: CASSGGQGAGGNQPQHF. The CDR3 nucleotides are TGTGCCAGCAGCGGAGGACAGGGGGCAGGAGGCAATCAGCCCCAGCATTTT.

The rearrangement joins TRBV4-1 to TRBJ2-6, with TRBD2 matching 8 bases. This CDR3 has 16 residues. The germline V gene encodes CDR1 MGHRA and CDR2 YSYEKL. V was pared by 3 bases and J by 4 bases, with 5 bases of the junction left unmatched. CDR3 sequence: CASSHGGALGANVLTF. The CDR3 coding sequence is TGCGCCAGCAGCCACGGGGGGGCGCTAGGGGCCAACGTCCTGACTTTC.

The J gene is TRBJ1-1, the V gene TRBV2; no definite D call. This CDR3 has 13 residues. V was shortened by 2 bases and J by 2 bases, with 6 bases between the two germline ends. The germline V gene encodes CDR1 SNHLY and CDR2 FYNNEI. This CDR3 is CASSEQFNTEAFF. The CDR3 DNA is TGTGCCAGCAGTGAACAGTTCAACACTGAAGCTTTCTTT.

The chain employs TRBV10-1 and TRBJ2-7; 14 nucleotides match TRBD2. CDR3 length equals 16 residues. V lost 7 bases, J lost 1 base, and 6 bases stayed unmatched. Germline V gene sequence: CDR1 WNHNN, CDR2 SYGVQD (reference sequence). The CDR3: CASIMGTSGRSYEQYF. The CDR3 DNA follows: TGCGCCAGCATTATGGGGACTAGCGGGAGATCCTACGAGCAGTACTTC.

This chain uses TRBV25-1 with TRBJ2-2, with a possible D match to TRBD1 (6 bases). This CDR3 contains 12 residues. The V gene's germline CDR1 is MGHDK and CDR2 SYGVNS. Trimming removed 4 bases from V and 9 bases from J, with 9 bases in between. CDR3: CASSGTGRELFF. The CDR3, as DNA: TGTGCCAGCAGTGGCACAGGGAGGGAGCTGTTTTTT. The full variable domain, with the rest looked up from reference TRBV25-1 and TRBJ2-2, is EADIYQTPRYLVIGTGKKITLECSQTMGHDKMYWYQQDPGMELHLIHYSYGVNSTEKGDLSSESTVSRIRTEHFPLTLESARPSHTSQYLCASSGTGRELFFGEGSRLTVL.

This sequence joins TRBV6-4 and TRBJ2-1; D perhaps matches TRBD1 (6 bases). The CDR3 contains 14 residues. The V end was cut by 8 bases, the J end by 4 bases, with 15 bases between. Germline V CDR1 and CDR2: MRHNA, SNTAGT. CDR3 DNA: TGTGCCAGCTGCCCATCTACAGGGTACAATGAGCAGTTCTTC. This sequence encodes CASCPSTGYNEQFF.

A few counts support this clone. The V gene is TRBV12-3 or TRBV12-4, the J gene TRBJ1-5, with D unclear. CDR3 length: 11 residues. With 5 bases removed from V and 9 bases from J, the gap between germline ends came to 8 bases. CDR3 DNA sequence: TGTGCCAGCAGTCCAGGCTGGCCCCAGCATTTT. Protein product: CASSPGWPQHF.

The rearrangement uses TRBV18 and TRBJ2-2, with a tentative D call TRBD1 (5 bases). Germline CDR1 reads KGHSH; CDR2 reads LQKENI. The CDR3 extends over 16 amino acids. Trimming stripped 8 bases from V and 2 bases from J, with 18 bases between. The CDR3 reads CASAMVRTHNTGELFF. CDR3 sequence (DNA): TGTGCCAGCGCTATGGTTCGGACACATAACACCGGGGAGCTGTTTTTT. Full variable domain (remainder filled in from reference TRBV18 and TRBJ2-2): NAGVMQNPRHLVRRRGQEARLRCSPMKGHSHVYWYRQLPEEGLKFMVYLQKENIIDESGMPKERFSAEFPKEGPSILRIQQVVRGDSAAYFCASAMVRTHNTGELFFGEGSRLTVL.

The CDR3, as DNA: TGTGCCAGCAGCCATGACAGGGGCTCTGGGGCCAACGTCCTGACTTTC. Protein product: CASSHDRGSGANVLTF. The chain carries TRBV4-2 and TRBJ2-6; 8 bases map to TRBD1. The CDR3 is 16 residues long. With V trimmed by 3 bases and J by 0 bases, 1 base remained unmatched. Germline V gene data show CDR1 as LGHNA and CDR2 as YNFKEQ.

CDR3 coding DNA: TGTGCCAGCAGTTTATGGCAGGGTCCCGAATCCTACAATGAGCAGTTCTTC. Translation gives CASSLWQGPESYNEQFF. The chain is built from TRBV28 and TRBJ2-1, with D possibly matching TRBD1 (5 bases). The V end was cut by 0 bases, the J end by 1 base, with 13 bases between. Germline V CDR1 and CDR2: MDHEN, SYDVKM. CDR3 size: 17 residues.

This clone showed up just once. The rearrangement joins TRBV27 to TRBJ1-4; weak D call: TRBD1 (6 bases). The CDR3 is 10 residues long. The V end was cut by 8 bases, the J end by 16 bases, with 14 bases between. From germline, CDR1 is MNHEY and CDR2 SMNVEV (reference sequence). The CDR3 is CASGGSPGFF. The CDR3 nucleotides read TGTGCCAGCGGGGGCAGTCCGGGGTTTTTT.

About this clone: The junction departs from the called germline gene at one end, perhaps through a read error. The chain joins TRBV2 to TRBJ2-3; 10 positions match TRBD2. This CDR3 contains 15 residues. Germline values: CDR1 SNHLY, CDR2 FYNNEI. The DNA for the CDR3 is TGTGCTAGCAGTACCCCACGAGCGGGAGGGAGAGCGCAGTATTTT. It specifies CASSTPRAGGRAQYF.